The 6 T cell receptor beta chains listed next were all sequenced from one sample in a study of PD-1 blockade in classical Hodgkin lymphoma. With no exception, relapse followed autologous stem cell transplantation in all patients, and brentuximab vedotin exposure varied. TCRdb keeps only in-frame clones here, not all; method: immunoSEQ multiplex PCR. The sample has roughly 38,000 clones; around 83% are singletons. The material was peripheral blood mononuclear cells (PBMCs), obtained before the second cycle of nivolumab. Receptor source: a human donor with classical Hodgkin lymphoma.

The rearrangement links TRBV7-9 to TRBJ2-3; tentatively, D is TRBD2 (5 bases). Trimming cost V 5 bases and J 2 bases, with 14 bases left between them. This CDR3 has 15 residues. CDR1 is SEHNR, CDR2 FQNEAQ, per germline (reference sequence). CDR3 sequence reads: CASSRGGPNTDTQYF. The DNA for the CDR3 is TGTGCCAGCAGCCGGGGTGGTCCCAACACAGATACGCAGTATTTT.

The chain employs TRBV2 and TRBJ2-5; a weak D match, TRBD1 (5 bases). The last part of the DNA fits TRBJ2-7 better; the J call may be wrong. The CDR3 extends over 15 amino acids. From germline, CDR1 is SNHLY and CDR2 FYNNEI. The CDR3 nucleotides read TGTGCCAGCAGAGGTGGGGCCACTCTCTCCTACGAGCAGTACTTC. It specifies CASRGGATLSYEQYF.

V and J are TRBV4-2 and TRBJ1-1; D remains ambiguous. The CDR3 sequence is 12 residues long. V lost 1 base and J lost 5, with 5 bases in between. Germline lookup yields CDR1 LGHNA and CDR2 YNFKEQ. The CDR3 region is CASSQVRTEAFF. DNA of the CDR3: TGTGCCAGCAGCCAAGTTAGGACTGAAGCTTTCTTT.

CDR3 in amino acids: CASSLLTPLAGATYEQYF. CDR3 sequence (DNA): TGCGCCAGCAGCCTCCTCACCCCCCTGGCGGGAGCCACCTACGAGCAGTACTTC. This sequence joins TRBV4-1 and TRBJ2-7; 7 nucleotides align to TRBD2. Trimming took 4 bases from V and 2 from J; bases not matched to a gene: 17. The CDR3 has 18 amino acids. Germline V CDR1 and CDR2: MGHRA, YSYEKL.

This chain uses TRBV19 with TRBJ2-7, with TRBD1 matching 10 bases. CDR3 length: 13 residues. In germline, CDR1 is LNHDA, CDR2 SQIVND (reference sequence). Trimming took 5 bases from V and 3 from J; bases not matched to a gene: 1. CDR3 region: CASSGTGDYEQYF. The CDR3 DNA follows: TGTGCCAGTAGTGGGACAGGGGACTACGAGCAGTACTTC.

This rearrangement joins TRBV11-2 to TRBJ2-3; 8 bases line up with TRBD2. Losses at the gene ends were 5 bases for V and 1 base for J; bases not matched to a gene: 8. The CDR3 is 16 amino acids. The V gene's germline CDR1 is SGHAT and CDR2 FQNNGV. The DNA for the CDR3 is TGTGCCAGCAGCCGTGTGGGTAGCGGGGGCACAGATACGCAGTATTTT. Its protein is CASSRVGSGGTDTQYF.